A selection of T cell receptor beta chains follows, all from one sample in a study of blood T cell repertoires in COVID-19. The protocol was immunoSEQ multiplex PCR, while the TCRdb copy is restricted to in-frame clones and leaves out a portion. The sample lists 39,000 or so clones; around 81% were seen once. Input material: peripheral blood. These receptors were taken from a man aged 35 to 55 with active or convalescent COVID-19. Each CDR3 is given with its conserved first and last residue. D genes are given only for firm matches. Size tells how often a clone was seen (once, few, many) or the class of an expanded clone, and some rows leave it out.

>.|TRBJ2-7|TRBV24-1|.
TGTGCCACCAGTGATTTCTGGGCGAAGCAGTACTTC
CATSDFWAKQYF
>.|TRBJ2-7|TRBV23-1|TRBD1
TGCGCCAGCAGTCAGCCGGACAGGGGTAACGAGCAGTACTTC
CASSQPDRGNEQYF
>once|TRBJ2-3|TRBV2|TRBD2
TGTGCCAGCAGGAAGACTAGCGGGAGTCTTTCAGATACGCAGTATTTT
CASRKTSGSLSDTQYF
>.|TRBJ1-4|TRBV9|.
TGTGCCAGCAGCCCCCACTCAACCTCGGGGGGGTACGGTGAAAAACTGTTTTTT
CASSPHSTSGGYGEKLFF
>.|TRBJ2-2|TRBV6-5|TRBD2
TGTGCCACCCTCAAGGTACTAGCGAGCACCGGGGAGCTGTTTTTT
CATLKVLASTGELFF
>few|TRBJ2-5|TRBV3-1/TRBV3-2|TRBD1
TGTGCCAGCAGCCAGCGGGACAGGGGTTTGGAGACCCAGTACTTC
CASSQRDRGLETQYF
>.|TRBJ2-1|TRBV29-1|TRBD1
TGCAGCGTTGGACCGGGACAGGGGGTGTACAATGAGCAGTTCTTC
CSVGPGQGVYNEQFF
>.|TRBJ2-7|TRBV6-5|TRBD2
TGTGCCAGCAGTTATTTCGGGGGGGGCCTCGAGCAGTACTTC
CASSYFGGGLEQYF
>.|TRBJ2-1|TRBV6-5|TRBD2
TGTGCCAGCAGGGTAGCGGGAAACAATGAGCAGTTCTTC
CASRVAGNNEQFF
>.|TRBJ2-5|TRBV4-1|.
TGCGCCAGCAGCCAAGTAGGAATAGCCCAAGAGACCCAGTACTTC
CASSQVGIAQETQYF
>.|TRBJ1-1|TRBV7-8|.
TGTGCCAGCAGCGCCAGGGGCCCCACTGAAGCTTTCTTT
CASSARGPTEAFF
>few|TRBJ1-4|TRBV6-5|.
TGTGCCAGCAGCCGACAGTTTGCAACTAATGAAAAACTGTTTTTT
CASSRQFATNEKLFF
>.|TRBJ1-2|TRBV7-9|.
TGTGCCAGCAGCTACCTTTCAGTACAGGACCTCTATGGCTACACCTTC
CASSYLSVQDLYGYTF
>.|TRBJ2-7|TRBV19|TRBD2
TGTGCCAGTAGTAAGCAGGGGACTAGCTACGAGCAGTACTTC
CASSKQGTSYEQYF
>.|TRBJ2-3|TRBV3-1/TRBV3-2|TRBD2
TGTGCCAGCAGCCGAACCGGGACTAGCGTCGGAGATACGCAGTATTTT
CASSRTGTSVGDTQYF
>few|TRBJ2-1|TRBV24-1|TRBD1
TGTGCCACCAGTGATGACAGGGCAACCTCGGGGAATGAGCAGTTCTTC
CATSDDRATSGNEQFF
>once|TRBJ2-6|TRBV6-5|.
TGTGCCACCAGACAATCCTCTGGGGCCAACGTCCTGACTTTC
CATRQSSGANVLTF
>.|TRBJ1-1|TRBV27|TRBD1
TGTGCCAGCAGTTCCGAAAACAGGGGGCACACTGAAGCTTTCTTT
CASSSENRGHTEAFF
>.|TRBJ2-7|TRBV29-1|TRBD1
TGCAGCGGTGGACAGGGGATCAACGAGCAGTACTTC
CSGGQGINEQYF
>.|TRBJ2-2|TRBV24-1|TRBD1
TGTGCCACCAGTGATCGGGACAGGGAGGCCGGGGAGCTGTTTTTT
CATSDRDREAGELFF
>.|TRBJ2-3|TRBV28|TRBD2
TGTGCCAGCAGTTCTGAGCGGGAGGGTGATACGCAGTATTTT
CASSSEREGDTQYF
>.|TRBJ2-1|TRBV13|.
TGTGCCAGCAGCCCCGACAGGAGCTCCTACAATGAGCAGTTCTTC
CASSPDRSSYNEQFF
>.|TRBJ2-1|TRBV9|TRBD2
TGTGCCAGCAGCGTAGAGAGCGGGAGTCTCTATGAGCAGTTCTTC
CASSVESGSLYEQFF
>.|TRBJ1-3|TRBV6-2/TRBV6-3|.
TGTGCCAGCAGTGAGACAAGGCCTTCCTCTGGAAACACCATATATTTT
CASSETRPSSGNTIYF
>.|TRBJ2-3|TRBV28|TRBD1
TGTGCCAGCGACAGGGTTGGGACCACAGATACGCAGTATTTT
CASDRVGTTDTQYF
>few|TRBJ1-1|TRBV6-1|.
TGTGCCAGCAGTGAACACATGAACACTGAAGCTTTCTTT
CASSEHMNTEAFF